These T cell receptor beta chains were read from a single sample in a study of molecular identifiers for immune sequencing clone quantification. MiXCR was run by TCRdb on the PCR reads, yielding one entry per CDR3 protein. The table shows around 470,000 distinct CDR3 sequences, with roughly 23% occurring only once. Sequenced input: naive CD8+ T cells from blood, with Jurkat cell RNA spiked in. The origin of the receptors is a human donor in good health. Some libraries in this study had Jurkat cell RNA spiked in. The CDR3 runs from the conserved cysteine through the conserved F or W. A D gene is named only where the DNA matches it firmly. Clone size is given for some rows only: seen once, a few or many times, or a class if the clone is expanded.

clone_size j_call v_call d_call cdr3_aa cdr3_nt
few TRBJ2-1 TRBV4-1 . CASSHWESGNEQFF TGCGCCAGCAGCCATTGGGAGAGCGGCAATGAGCAGTTCTTC
many TRBJ2-3 TRBV30 TRBD2 CAWSVFALAATDTQYF TGTGCCTGGAGTGTATTCGCGCTAGCGGCCACAGATACGCAGTATTTT
few TRBJ1-1 TRBV6-1 . CASSEGDGNTEAFF TGTGCCAGCAGTGAAGGGGACGGGAACACTGAAGCTTTCTTT
. TRBJ1-6 TRBV27 . CASSLGGYSPLHF TGTGCCAGCAGTTTAGGAGGGTACTCACCCCTCCACTTT
. TRBJ2-1 TRBV12-3/TRBV12-4 . CATAGAGNEQFF TGTGCCACCGCTGGTGCGGGCAATGAGCAGTTCTTC
. TRBJ1-5 TRBV28 . CASSFSRGPMYSNQPQHF TGTGCCAGCAGTTTTTCGCGGGGCCCCATGTATAGCAATCAGCCCCAGCATTTT
many TRBJ2-7 TRBV9 TRBD2 CASSQTSGGTRVEQYF TGTGCCAGCAGCCAAACTAGCGGGGGGACCCGGGTCGAGCAGTACTTC
few TRBJ2-1 TRBV12-3/TRBV12-4 . CASSPRVFFNEQFF TGTGCCAGCAGTCCCAGGGTCTTCTTTAATGAGCAGTTCTTC
. TRBJ1-6 TRBV20-1 . CSARDSDKYNSPLHF TGCAGTGCTAGAGACTCAGACAAATATAATTCACCCCTCCACTTT
many TRBJ2-2 TRBV9 TRBD1 CASSVEDRANTGELFF TGTGCCAGCAGCGTAGAGGACAGGGCGAACACCGGGGAGCTGTTTTTT
. TRBJ2-7 TRBV6-2/TRBV6-3 TRBD1 CASSADRGGYEQYF TGTGCCAGCAGTGCGGACAGGGGAGGCTACGAGCAGTACTTC
many TRBJ1-1 TRBV5-1 TRBD1 CASRFAGGGDATEAFF TGCGCCAGCAGATTTGCAGGGGGCGGCGACGCCACTGAAGCTTTCTTT
. TRBJ2-3 TRBV9 TRBD1 CASSVAGTGDTDTQYF TGTGCCAGCAGCGTAGCCGGGACAGGGGACACAGATACGCAGTATTTT
many TRBJ2-3 TRBV12-3/TRBV12-4 . CASRSDAGWGTDTQYF TGTGCCAGCAGATCAGACGCGGGTTGGGGCACAGATACGCAGTATTTT
few TRBJ2-3 TRBV30 . CAWSVSWQKHTDTQYF TGTGCCTGGAGTGTAAGTTGGCAGAAACACACAGATACGCAGTATTTT
. TRBJ2-5 TRBV11-2 TRBD2 CASSLTGVLAGVGETQYF TGTGCCAGCAGCTTAACGGGGGTTCTAGCGGGAGTGGGGGAGACCCAGTACTTC
. TRBJ2-3 TRBV18 . CASSSSTDMQYF TGTGCCAGCTCATCTAGCACAGATATGCAGTATTTT
few TRBJ2-7 TRBV7-9 . CASSLRRGANYEQYF TGTGCCAGCAGCTTACGGCGGGGAGCCAACTACGAGCAGTACTTC
few TRBJ2-3 TRBV20-1 TRBD2 CSARDLLTSGTDTQYF TGCAGTGCTAGAGATCTGCTAACTAGCGGGACAGATACGCAGTATTTT
. TRBJ2-6 TRBV28 . CASSRPLSGANVLTF TGTGCCAGCAGCAGGCCCTTGTCTGGGGCCAACGTCCTGACTTTC
many TRBJ1-1 TRBV9 . CASSAGALTEAFF TGTGCCAGCAGCGCAGGGGCCCTTACTGAAGCTTTCTTT
few TRBJ1-4 TRBV29-1 TRBD1 CSAHEGTGWIEKLFF TGCAGCGCCCACGAGGGGACAGGGTGGATTGAAAAACTGTTTTTT
few TRBJ2-2 TRBV6-5 TRBD1 CASSQTGTANTGELFF TGTGCCAGCAGTCAAACCGGGACAGCGAACACCGGGGAGCTGTTTTTT
few TRBJ2-5 TRBV11-2 . CASSRSNPWESQYF TGTGCCAGCAGTCGGTCGAACCCGTGGGAGTCCCAGTACTTC
few TRBJ1-6 TRBV4-1 . CASSQDRSLAGANSPLHF TGCGCCAGCAGCCAAGACCGGTCGCTCGCAGGGGCTAATTCACCCCTCCACTTT
. TRBJ1-5 TRBV27 . CASSLLTPLSNQPQHF TGTGCCAGCAGTTTATTAACACCTCTGAGCAATCAGCCCCAGCATTTT
many TRBJ1-1 TRBV27 TRBD1 CASNLVGSGGYTEAFF TGTGCCAGCAACCTGGTGGGTTCAGGGGGTTACACTGAAGCTTTCTTT
many TRBJ1-1 TRBV28 TRBD1 CASSLGTGHMNTEAFF TGTGCCAGCAGTTTGGGGACAGGGCACATGAACACTGAAGCTTTCTTT
few TRBJ2-2 TRBV7-9 . CASSPPGGTANTGELFF TGTGCCAGCAGCCCACCCGGCGGGACAGCGAACACCGGGGAGCTGTTTTTT
. TRBJ2-3 TRBV9 . CASSRSGGQLTDTQYF TGTGCCAGCAGCAGAAGTGGGGGGCAACTCACAGATACGCAGTATTTT
many TRBJ2-7 TRBV29-1 . CSVGGTLERYEQYF TGCAGCGTCGGTGGGACACTCGAGCGGTACGAGCAGTACTTC
. TRBJ2-7 TRBV20-1 TRBD2 CSARDRAGGGESYEQYF TGCAGTGCTAGAGACAGGGCCGGGGGGGGGGAGTCCTACGAGCAGTACTTC